This T cell receptor beta chain was identified during a study of technical replicates of blood from a few donors. Only in-frame clones appear in the TCRdb table, and some are missing; sequencing was by immunoSEQ multiplex PCR. The sample has tens of thousands of clones, approximately 95% seen once. The V and J ends lost 3 bases and 2 bases respectively, with 10 bases between them. The length of the CDR3 is 13 residues. Germline CDR1 reads SQVTM; CDR2 reads ANQGSEA. The sequence derives from a human donor in good health. Sequenced sample: T cells isolated from PBMCs. The rearrangement links TRBV29-1 to TRBJ1-1; maybe TRBD1 (6 bases). CDR3 nucleotides: TGCAGCGTTGAGAACAGGGCTAACACTGAAGCTTTCTTT. It encodes CSVENRANTEAFF.